The rows below give T cell receptor beta chains drawn from one sample of a study of shared clonotypes between healthy human individuals. The data were produced by immunoSEQ multiplex PCR, yet TCRdb's version contains in-frame clones alone and is incomplete. The sample has 2 million to 2.5 million clones, approximately 93% seen once. Sequenced sample: naive CD4+ T cells from PBMCs. The receptors originated from a man between 18 and 35 years old in good health. Some clones in this sample may be carry-over from other donors' samples. CDR3s include the opening cysteine and the closing phenylalanine or tryptophan. The D gene is left open where the match is weak. Part of the rows lack a size; the others show once, few, many or a class for expanded clones.

>NA|TRBV5-1|NA|TRBJ2-7
CASNLQGNYEQYF
TGCGCCAGCAACCTCCAGGGGAACTACGAGCAGTACTTC
>NA|TRBV5-5|NA|TRBJ2-3
CASSLATSKSTDTQYF
TGTGCCAGCAGCTTGGCCACTAGCAAAAGCACAGATACGCAGTATTTT
>TRBD1|TRBV30|NA|TRBJ1-2
CAWRALGDSTYTF
TGTGCCTGGAGGGCTTTGGGGGACAGCACCTACACCTTC
>NA|TRBV4-3|NA|TRBJ1-4
CASSQDTGSRGKGWREKLFF
TGCGCCAGCAGCCAAGATACAGGAAGCAGGGGCAAAGGATGGAGGGAAAAACTGTTTTTT
>TRBD1|TRBV19|NA|TRBJ1-4
CASSRTGEEKLFF
TGTGCCAGTAGTAGGACAGGGGAGGAAAAACTGTTTTTT
>NA|TRBV4-1|NA|TRBJ2-7
CASSTTRTGDYEQYF
TGCGCCAGCAGCACCACCCGGACGGGAGATTACGAGCAGTACTTC
>NA|TRBV7-2|NA|TRBJ1-2
CASSLRPGNYGYTF
TGTGCCAGCAGCCTTCGACCCGGAAACTATGGCTACACCTTC
>NA|TRBV29-1|NA|TRBJ2-3
CSVRAVDTDTQYF
TGCAGCGTTCGAGCGGTCGACACAGATACGCAGTATTTT
>TRBD2|TRBV29-1|NA|TRBJ2-1
CSVGSGIYNEQFF
TGCAGCGTTGGGAGCGGGATCTACAATGAGCAGTTCTTC
>TRBD1|TRBV6-1|NA|TRBJ2-7
CASSGRDSTYEQYF
TGTGCCAGCAGTGGCCGGGACAGCACCTACGAGCAGTACTTC
>NA|TRBV30|once|TRBJ2-3
CAWSVVRSPRRLSTDTQYF
TGTGCCTGGAGCGTCGTACGGTCGCCGCGGCGGTTAAGCACAGATACGCAGTATTTT
>NA|TRBV5-1|NA|TRBJ1-2
CASSSSGEVGYGYTF
TGCGCCAGCAGCTCCTCAGGGGAAGTTGGCTATGGCTACACCTTC
>TRBD1|TRBV18|NA|TRBJ1-4
CASSLGDSNEKLFF
TGTGCCAGCTCACTGGGGGACAGCAATGAAAAACTGTTTTTT
>TRBD2|TRBV11-1|NA|TRBJ2-2
CASSSSGLGTGELFF
TGTGCCAGCAGCTCATCGGGACTAGGTACCGGGGAGCTGTTTTTT
>NA|TRBV30|NA|TRBJ1-3
CAWSVLDRRSSGNTIYF
TGTGCCTGGAGTGTACTCGATCGCCGGAGCTCTGGAAACACCATATATTTT
>TRBD2|TRBV25-1|NA|TRBJ2-2
CASSPSGRATGELFF
TGTGCCAGCAGTCCAAGCGGGAGGGCCACCGGGGAGCTGTTTTTT
>TRBD2|TRBV11-3|once|TRBJ2-1
CASSARGSTGYNEQFF
TGTGCCAGCAGCGCGCGCGGGAGTACGGGCTACAATGAGCAGTTCTTC
>TRBD2|TRBV2|NA|TRBJ2-1
CASHPAGVANEQFF
TGTGCCAGCCACCCAGCGGGAGTTGCCAATGAGCAGTTCTTC
>NA|TRBV7-2|NA|TRBJ1-5
CASSPRVGHQPQHF
TGTGCCAGCAGCCCACGGGTGGGGCATCAGCCCCAGCATTTT
>NA|TRBV7-3|NA|TRBJ2-2
CASSTGNTGELFF
TGTGCCAGCAGCACCGGGAACACCGGGGAGCTGTTTTTT
>TRBD2|TRBV6-5|NA|TRBJ2-5
CASSRLAGETQYF
TGTGCCAGCAGTAGACTAGCGGGAGAGACCCAGTACTTC
>TRBD1|TRBV6-5|NA|TRBJ1-2
CASRPQGAVGGYTF
TGTGCCAGCAGGCCCCAGGGGGCAGTCGGTGGCTACACCTTC
>TRBD1|TRBV5-1|NA|TRBJ1-1
CASSSGTGIVGTEAFF
TGCGCCAGCAGTTCCGGGACAGGGATTGTTGGCACTGAAGCTTTCTTT
>TRBD2|TRBV9|NA|TRBJ2-5
CASSAQGLAGLGETQYF
TGTGCCAGCAGCGCCCAGGGACTAGCGGGACTAGGGGAGACCCAGTACTTC
>TRBD1|TRBV5-1|NA|TRBJ2-2
CASSLVGGRAGELFF
TGCGCCAGCAGCTTGGTAGGGGGCCGGGCCGGGGAGCTGTTTTTT
>NA|TRBV2|NA|TRBJ2-1
CASSEALRTNEQFF
TGTGCCAGCAGTGAAGCGCTTCGGACTAATGAGCAGTTCTTC
>NA|TRBV15|NA|TRBJ2-2
CATSRGGTGELFF
TGTGCCACCAGCAGAGGGGGCACCGGGGAGCTGTTTTTT
>NA|TRBV18|NA|TRBJ2-5
CASSRSEEETQYF
TGTGCCAGCTCACGATCGGAGGAAGAGACCCAGTACTTC
>TRBD2|TRBV28|NA|TRBJ2-3
CASSPKREGRRTDTQYF
TGTGCCAGCAGTCCAAAGCGGGAGGGCCGGAGAACAGATACGCAGTATTTT
>NA|TRBV20-1|NA|TRBJ2-1
CSAYFNEQFF
TGCAGTGCTTACTTCAATGAGCAGTTCTTC
>NA|TRBV19|NA|TRBJ1-3
CASSIGSRNTIYF
TGTGCCAGTAGTATCGGGAGTCGAAACACCATATATTTT
>TRBD2|TRBV11-2|NA|TRBJ2-1
CASSLGASGSVSQFF
TGTGCCAGCAGCTTAGGGGCCAGCGGGAGCGTTTCGCAGTTCTTC
>NA|TRBV7-8|NA|TRBJ2-7
CASSTHDRYYEQYF
TGTGCCAGCAGCACACACGATCGGTACTACGAGCAGTACTTC
>NA|TRBV29-1|NA|TRBJ1-1
CSADWQAETEAFF
TGCAGCGCCGATTGGCAGGCCGAGACTGAAGCTTTCTTT
>TRBD1|TRBV28|NA|TRBJ1-6
CASSLTGGNSPLHF
TGTGCCAGCAGCCTGACAGGGGGAAATTCACCCCTCCACTTT
>NA|TRBV11-2|NA|TRBJ2-7
CASSLVGSSYEQYF
TGTGCCAGCAGCTTAGTTGGGTCTTCCTACGAGCAGTACTTC